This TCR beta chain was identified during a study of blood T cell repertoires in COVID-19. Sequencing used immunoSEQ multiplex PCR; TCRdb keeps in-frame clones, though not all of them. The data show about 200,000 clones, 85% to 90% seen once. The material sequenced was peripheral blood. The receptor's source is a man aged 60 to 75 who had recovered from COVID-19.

The CDR3 region is CASNHPGQGSTATNEKLFF. The CDR3 DNA is TGTGCCAGCAACCATCCGGGACAGGGGTCCACCGCAACTAATGAAAAACTGTTTTTT. The chain employs TRBV21-1 and TRBJ1-4; the DNA was not used to check the table's D call, TRBD1. TRBV21-1 is a documented pseudogene. CDR3 length equals 19 residues.